This TCR beta chain comes out of a study of PD-1 blockade in mismatch repair-deficient tumors. Findings and limits, study-wide: After pembrolizumab, tumor-resident clones rose rapidly, then generally contracted before radiologic responses.

In germline, CDR1 is MNHEY, CDR2 SVGAGI. Germline trimming cut 7 bases from V and 7 bases from J; bases unmatched to any gene: 9. This CDR3 region has 13 residues. As to this clone: Its specificity is unknown.

The data were produced by immunoSEQ multiplex PCR, yet TCRdb's version contains in-frame clones alone and is incomplete. The sample gives 15,000 to 20,000 clones, approximately 80% of which show up once; approximately 1.5% is in the top ten. The chain uses TRBV6-5 and TRBJ1-1; TRBD1 matches 7 bases. This TCR was sampled from an adult with mismatch repair-deficient cancer. Sequences were derived from PBMCs, sampled 22 weeks after starting pembrolizumab. Written as DNA, the CDR3 is TGTGCCAGCACCCGAGACAGGGTGGGTGAAGCTTTCTTT. This translates into CASTRDRVGEAFF.